These 31 T cell receptor beta chains originate from one sample sequenced in a study of shared clonotypes between healthy human individuals. TCRdb's table, derived via immunoSEQ multiplex PCR, lists solely in-frame clones and lacks some. The table shows fewer than 550,000 clones, with 75% to 80% occurring only once. The sequencing sample was made of PBMCs. The receptors were sampled from a woman between 40 and 50 years old in good health. Some clones in this sample may be carry-over from other donors' samples.

The chain carries TRBV7-3 and TRBJ2-3; 10 nucleotides line up with TRBD1. With 5 bases clipped from V and 4 bases from J, the junction kept 12 bases outside the gene matches. Germline V gene data show CDR1 as SGHTA and CDR2 as FQGTGA. This CDR3 has 17 residues. CDR3 nucleotides: TGTGCCAGCAGCGCGCGCGGCGGGACAGGGGCCGCAGATACGCAGTATTTT. It translates to CASSARGGTGAADTQYF.

The chain uses TRBV6-4 and TRBJ2-1; 14 bases line up with TRBD2. Germline V lookup: CDR1 MRHNA, CDR2 SNTAGT. The CDR3 is 16 residues long. The V segment lost 0 bases and the J segment 8 bases; nucleotides outside the gene matches: 3. The CDR3 DNA sequence: TGTGCCAGCAGTGACTCGGGACTAGCGGGAGCCCATGAGCAGTTCTTC. This sequence encodes CASSDSGLAGAHEQFF.

Only a few counts were recorded for this clone. The chain is built from TRBV6-1 and TRBJ1-5, with D hard to call. This CDR3 comprises 14 residues. V shed 4 bases and J shed 3 bases, with 10 bases lying between them. Germline V lookup: CDR1 MNHNS, CDR2 SASEGT. The CDR3 loop reads CASSASWPNQPQHF. CDR3 nucleotides: TGTGCCAGCAGTGCGAGCTGGCCCAATCAGCCCCAGCATTTT.

The chain has TRBV15 and TRBJ2-2, with 10 bases lining up with TRBD1. Germline loops: CDR1 LNHNV, CDR2 YYDKDF (reference sequence). V gave up 0 bases and J gave up 3 bases; unmatched junction bases: 4. The CDR3 sequence is 17 residues long. The CDR3 nucleotides read TGTGCCACCAGCAGAGACAGACAGGGGGCGGACACCGGGGAGCTGTTTTTT. Translated: CATSRDRQGADTGELFF.

This chain links TRBV28 with TRBJ1-2; D unclear. CDR1 is MDHEN, CDR2 SYDVKM, per germline. CDR3 length: 14 residues. Trimming took 0 bases from V and 0 from J, leaving 5 bases between them. CDR3 bases: TGTGCCAGCAGTTTATGGGCGGCTAACTATGGCTACACCTTC. Encoded protein: CASSLWAANYGYTF.

This clone was seen only once. The chain is built from TRBV4-2 and TRBJ2-4; TRBD2 matches at 11 bases. Unmatched junction bases numbered 15, after V lost 0 bases and J lost 5 bases. Germline CDR1 reads LGHNA; CDR2 reads YNFKEQ. CDR3 length: 20 amino acids. This CDR3 is CASSQDVGGGLAGRENIQYF. CDR3 nucleotides: TGTGCCAGCAGCCAAGATGTGGGGGGAGGACTAGCGGGCCGGGAAAACATTCAGTACTTC.

V gene TRBV7-3 combines with J gene TRBJ2-7; 9 nucleotides line up with TRBD1. J lost 5 bases, V lost 5 bases, and 13 bases had no gene match. Germline CDR1 reads SGHTA; CDR2 reads FQGTGA. CDR3 size: 16 residues. For the CDR3, the DNA is TGTGCCAGCAGCCCGCAACCGGGACAGGGTGCGCACGAGCAGTACTTC. Amino acids: CASSPQPGQGAHEQYF.

A note on this clone: One base separates it from a far larger clone, so it is likely a read error. This sequence joins TRBV15 and TRBJ2-7, with D tentatively TRBD1 or TRBD2 (5 bases each). Germline V gives CDR1 LNHNV, CDR2 YYDKDF (reference sequence). CDR3 size: 20 residues. Trimming stripped 0 bases from V and 4 bases from J, with 28 bases between. CDR3 sequence: CATSRDRDWGAEPHRYEQYF. CDR3 sequence (DNA): TGTGCCACCAGCAGAGACAGGGATTGGGGAGCGGAACCACATCGGTACGAGCAGTACTTC.

The V gene is TRBV6-6, the J gene TRBJ2-7; the match to TRBD2 covers 10 bases. The CDR3 length is 16 residues. Germline V lookup: CDR1 MNHNY, CDR2 SVGAGI (reference sequence). Trimming took 5 bases from V and 0 from J; bases not matched to a gene: 7. CDR3 sequence reads: CASSPTRTSGSYEQYF. CDR3 coding DNA: TGTGCCAGCAGTCCAACCAGGACTAGCGGCTCCTACGAGCAGTACTTC.

The CDR3 region has the DNA TGTGCCAGCAGGAGGGACAGGGGGGGCTATGGCTACACCTTC. This sequence encodes CASRRDRGGYGYTF. This chain links TRBV6-5 with TRBJ1-2, with TRBD1 identical over 11 bases. V gave up 6 bases and J gave up 4 bases; unmatched junction bases: 4. The CDR3 contains 14 residues. The germline V gene has CDR1 MNHEY and CDR2 SVGAGI.

The V and J genes are TRBV2 and TRBJ2-3; 12 bases map to TRBD2. The CDR3 has 14 residues. The V gene's germline CDR1 is SNHLY and CDR2 FYNNEI. The junction had 0 bases not matched to a gene; V was cut back by 7 bases and J by 1 base. CDR3 coding DNA: TGTGCCAGCACTAGCGGGAGGGGCACAGATACGCAGTATTTT. It translates to CASTSGRGTDTQYF.

The V call is TRBV5-1, the J call TRBJ1-2; TRBD1 is a possible D gene (6 bases). This CDR3 contains 13 residues. Germline V lookup: CDR1 SGHRS, CDR2 YFSETQ. Trimming stripped 4 bases from V and 8 bases from J, with 15 bases between. The CDR3 bases are TGCGCCAGCAGCCCGGACAGTCTATGGGGCTACACCTTC. It codes for CASSPDSLWGYTF.

The chain uses TRBV19 and TRBJ1-5; D ambiguous. V gave up 5 bases and J gave up 0 bases, with 14 bases separating them. The CDR3 length is 16 residues. Germline assignment: CDR1 LNHDA and CDR2 SQIVND (reference sequence). The CDR3 DNA is TGTGCCAGTAGTCCTCGTCCCCCATATAGCAATCAGCCCCAGCATTTT. This codes for CASSPRPPYSNQPQHF.

The rearrangement uses TRBV28 and TRBJ1-2; D might be TRBD1 (5 bases). Germline CDR1 and CDR2: MDHEN and SYDVKM. The CDR3 covers 15 residues. V lost 2 bases to trimming and J lost 1 base, with 11 bases between them. CDR3 sequence: CASSLTGEINYGYTF. The CDR3 nucleotides read TGTGCCAGCAGTTTAACGGGGGAGATTAACTATGGCTACACCTTC.

V and J are TRBV7-6 and TRBJ1-4; TRBD1 is a possible D gene (5 bases). Germline loops: CDR1 SGHVS, CDR2 FNYEAQ. This CDR3 region has 15 residues. V lost 0 bases and J 5 bases, leaving 10 bases between the germline ends. CDR3 coding DNA: TGTGCCAGCAGCTTAGCAACCGGGACGAATGAAAAACTGTTTTTT. Amino acid sequence: CASSLATGTNEKLFF.

This chain links TRBV6-1 with TRBJ2-7; D remains unclear. Per the germline V gene, CDR1 is MNHNS and CDR2 is SASEGT. The CDR3 sequence is 14 residues long. V lost 0 bases and J lost 2, with 8 bases in between. CDR3 sequence: CASSEARRAYEQYF. DNA of the CDR3: TGTGCCAGCAGTGAAGCTCGGAGAGCCTACGAGCAGTACTTC.

In this sample, this clone turned up once. This chain uses TRBV19 with TRBJ1-1; maybe TRBD1 (6 bases). The germline CDR1 and CDR2 sequences are LNHDA and SQIVND (reference sequence). The CDR3 is 14 residues long. The germline V and J ends were trimmed by 7 bases and 4 bases, with 16 bases remaining between them. Here the CDR3 reads CASTFDRRGTEAFF. CDR3 DNA sequence: TGTGCCAGTACCTTCGACAGGAGGGGCACTGAAGCTTTCTTT.

This chain joins TRBV5-1 and TRBJ2-3; D gene unclear. The CDR3 has 15 residues. Deletions cut 2 bases from V and 1 base from J, with 11 bases between. The germline gives CDR1 SGHRS, CDR2 YFSETQ. The CDR3 DNA reads TGCGCCAGCAGCTTTTCGGCAGGAGGCACAGATACGCAGTATTTT. This encodes CASSFSAGGTDTQYF. Filled out from reference TRBV5-1 and TRBJ2-3, the complete variable domain reads KAGVTQTPRYLIKTRGQQVTLSCSPISGHRSVSWYQQTPGQGLQFLFEYFSETQRNKGNFPGRFSGRQFSNSRSEMNVSTLELGDSALYLCASSFSAGGTDTQYFGPGTRLTVL.

The J gene is TRBJ2-1, the V gene TRBV6-5; D not resolved. The germline V gene encodes CDR1 MNHEY and CDR2 SVGAGI. This CDR3 has 15 residues. V lost 0 bases, J lost 9 bases, and 15 bases lay in between. The chain's CDR3 is CASSYSGVLVSEQFF. The CDR3 bases are TGTGCCAGCAGTTACTCGGGCGTACTTGTCTCTGAGCAGTTCTTC.

This clone occurred once. The chain is built from TRBV2 and TRBJ1-5; TRBD1 matches 7 bases. V dropped 6 bases and J dropped 1; count of bases not matched to a gene: 6. The CDR3 covers 15 residues. Germline CDR1 reads SNHLY; CDR2 reads FYNNEI. CDR3 sequence (DNA): TGTGCCAGCAGGAACAGGGGACCCAGCAATCAGCCCCAGCATTTT. It codes for CASRNRGPSNQPQHF.

The chain uses TRBV28 and TRBJ1-2; D uncertain. The CDR3 sequence is 13 residues long. Deletions cut 5 bases from V and 4 bases from J, with 11 bases between. Per germline, CDR1 MDHEN and CDR2 SYDVKM. The CDR3 region has the DNA TGTGCCAGCAGTCCTCTCGACTTCTATGGCTACACCTTC. Translated: CASSPLDFYGYTF.

Notes on this clone: Distinct nucleotide sequences in the sample also encode this CDR3. The J gene is TRBJ2-5, the V gene TRBV19, with TRBD1 identical over 7 bases. Germline CDR1 reads LNHDA; CDR2 reads SQIVND (reference sequence). The length of the CDR3 is 13 residues. Trimming took 6 bases from V and 5 from J; bases not matched to a gene: 6. CDR3: CASSSGGLETQYF. CDR3 in DNA: TGTGCCAGTAGCTCAGGGGGTCTTGAGACCCAGTACTTC.

The J gene is TRBJ2-7, the V gene TRBV27; 11 nucleotides match TRBD1. This CDR3 is 15 amino acids long. Germline values: CDR1 MNHEY, CDR2 SMNVEV (reference sequence). The V gene end was trimmed by 3 bases and the J gene end by 5 bases; junction bases not matched to a gene: 6. CDR3 sequence: CASSFLGQGADEQYF. Written as DNA, the CDR3 is TGTGCCAGCAGTTTTCTAGGACAGGGGGCGGACGAGCAGTACTTC.

The CDR3 DNA is TGCGCCAGCAGGTTTACAGGGGCAGAGACCCAGTACTTC. Translating it yields CASRFTGAETQYF. The chain uses TRBV5-1 and TRBJ2-5; 7 positions agree with TRBD1. CDR1 and CDR2 (germline): SGHRS, YFSETQ. The CDR3 length is 13 residues. The V gene end was trimmed by 5 bases and the J gene end by 4 bases; junction bases not matched to a gene: 5.

This clone was seen a handful of times. This rearrangement joins TRBV28 to TRBJ1-1; D is undetermined. Germline CDR1 and CDR2: MDHEN and SYDVKM. The CDR3 is made up of 14 amino acids. V gave up 5 bases and J gave up 0 bases, with 10 bases separating them. The CDR3 reads CASSPPAMNTEAFF. The CDR3 DNA is TGTGCCAGCAGTCCCCCAGCAATGAACACTGAAGCTTTCTTT. Full variable domain (rest looked up from reference TRBV28 and TRBJ1-1): DVKVTQSSRYLVKRTGEKVFLECVQDMDHENMFWYRQDPGLGLRLIYFSYDVKMKEKGDIPEGYSVSREKKERFSLILESASTNQTSMYLCASSPPAMNTEAFFGQGTRLTVV.

The chain joins TRBV19 to TRBJ2-2, with TRBD1 matching 7 bases. The V gene's germline CDR1 is LNHDA and CDR2 SQIVND (reference sequence). Trimming removed 8 bases from V and 6 bases from J; junction bases left unmatched: 3. This CDR3 is built from 12 residues. CDR3 nucleotides: TGTGCCAGTGACAGGGTAGCCGGGGAGCTGTTTTTT. As protein: CASDRVAGELFF.

V is TRBV9 and J is TRBJ2-1; no definite D call. Germline CDR1 reads SGDLS; CDR2 reads YYNGEE. The CDR3 sequence is 11 residues long. V was trimmed by 3 bases and J by 15 bases, leaving 13 bases between them. The DNA for the CDR3 is TGTGCCAGCAGCGGGTCACAAAAGGGGTTCTTC. Its translation is CASSGSQKGFF.

This clone was counted only a few times. The chain uses TRBV5-1 and TRBJ2-4, with 7 bases identical to TRBD1. This CDR3 has 14 amino acids. Unmatched junction bases numbered 8, after V lost 3 bases and J lost 8 bases. The germline CDR1 and CDR2 sequences are SGHRS and YFSETQ. CDR3 DNA sequence: TGCGCCAGCAGCTCTCAGACAGGGACGGACATTCAGTACTTC. Translating it yields CASSSQTGTDIQYF.

The chain joins TRBV6-6 to TRBJ2-1; 7 bases line up with TRBD1. J gave up 8 bases and V 6 bases, and 7 bases lay outside the gene matches. CDR1 is MNHNY, CDR2 SVGAGI, per germline (reference sequence). This CDR3 region has 13 residues. CDR3: CASSPRQGHEQFF. DNA for the CDR3: TGTGCCAGCAGCCCTAGACAGGGCCATGAGCAGTTCTTC.

As to this clone: The junction departs from the called germline gene at one end, perhaps through a read error. The chain employs TRBV30 and TRBJ2-2; tentatively, D is TRBD1 (5 bases). This CDR3 has 13 amino acids. Germline V lookup: CDR1 GTSNPN, CDR2 SVGIG (reference sequence). The CDR3 spells CARSVRVHGELFF. The DNA of the CDR3 is TGTGCCCGGAGTGTCAGGGTACACGGGGAGCTGTTTTTT.

Notes on this clone: Other DNA sequences of this sample code for an identical CDR3. V and J are TRBV9 and TRBJ2-7; 10 bases agree with TRBD2. The CDR3 covers 14 residues. Germline V gene data show CDR1 as SGDLS and CDR2 as YYNGEE. Trimming at V came to 0 bases and at J to 4 bases, leaving 1 base not matched to a gene. In nucleotides, the CDR3 is TGTGCCAGCAGCGTAGCTAGCGGGAGTTACGAGCAGTACTTC. Protein: CASSVASGSYEQYF. Together with reference TRBV9 and TRBJ2-7, the CDR3 gives the full variable domain: DSGVTQTPKHLITATGQRVTLRCSPRSGDLSVYWYQQSLDQGLQFLIQYYNGEERAKGNILERFSAQQFPDLHSELNLSSLELGDSALYFCASSVASGSYEQYFGPGTRLTVT.